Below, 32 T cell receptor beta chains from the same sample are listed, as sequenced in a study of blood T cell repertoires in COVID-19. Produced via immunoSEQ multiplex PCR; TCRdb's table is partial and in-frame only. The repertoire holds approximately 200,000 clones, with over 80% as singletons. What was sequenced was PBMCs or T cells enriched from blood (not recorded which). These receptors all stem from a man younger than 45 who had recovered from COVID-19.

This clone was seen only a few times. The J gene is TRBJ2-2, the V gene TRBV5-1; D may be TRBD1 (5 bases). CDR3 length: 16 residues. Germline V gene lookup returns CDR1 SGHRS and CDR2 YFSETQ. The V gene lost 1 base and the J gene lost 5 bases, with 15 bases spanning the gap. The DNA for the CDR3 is TGCGCCAGCAGCTTGAAGGGGATCGGTGGAACCGGGGAGCTGTTTTTT. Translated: CASSLKGIGGTGELFF.

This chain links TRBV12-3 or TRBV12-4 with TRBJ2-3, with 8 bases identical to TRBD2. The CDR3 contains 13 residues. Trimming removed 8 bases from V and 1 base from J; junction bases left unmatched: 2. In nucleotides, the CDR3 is TGTGCCAGCTTACTAGCGGGCACAGATACGCAGTATTTT. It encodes CASLLAGTDTQYF.

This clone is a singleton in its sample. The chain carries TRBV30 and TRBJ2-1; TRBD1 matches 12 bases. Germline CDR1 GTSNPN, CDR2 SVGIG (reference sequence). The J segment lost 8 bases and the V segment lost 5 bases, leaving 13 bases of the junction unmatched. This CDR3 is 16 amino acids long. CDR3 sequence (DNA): TGTGCCTGGGGACCTCCGGGACAGGGGGCGCAGGATGAGCAGTTCTTC. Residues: CAWGPPGQGAQDEQFF.

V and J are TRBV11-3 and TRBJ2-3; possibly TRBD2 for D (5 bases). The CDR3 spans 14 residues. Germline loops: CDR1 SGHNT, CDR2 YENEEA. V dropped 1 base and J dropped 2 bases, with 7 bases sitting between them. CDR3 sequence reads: CASSLGGLTDTQYF. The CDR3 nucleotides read TGTGCCAGCAGCTTAGGCGGGCTCACAGATACGCAGTATTTT.

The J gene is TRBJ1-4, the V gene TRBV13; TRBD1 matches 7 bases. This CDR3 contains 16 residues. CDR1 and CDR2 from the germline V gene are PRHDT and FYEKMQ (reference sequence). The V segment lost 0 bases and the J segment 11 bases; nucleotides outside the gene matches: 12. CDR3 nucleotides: TGTGCCAGCAGCTTAGGCGACCGGCAGGGGGAGGAGAAACTGTTTTTT. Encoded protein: CASSLGDRQGEEKLFF.

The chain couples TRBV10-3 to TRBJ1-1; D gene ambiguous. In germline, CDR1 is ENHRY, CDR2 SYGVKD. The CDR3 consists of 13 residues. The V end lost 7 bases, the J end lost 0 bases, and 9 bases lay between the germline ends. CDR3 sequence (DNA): TGTGCCATCACGACGGAGATGAACACTGAAGCTTTCTTT. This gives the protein CAITTEMNTEAFF.

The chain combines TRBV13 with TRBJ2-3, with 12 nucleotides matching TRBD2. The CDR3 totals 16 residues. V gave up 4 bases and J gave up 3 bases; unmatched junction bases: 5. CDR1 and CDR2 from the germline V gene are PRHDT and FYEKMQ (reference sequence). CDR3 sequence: CASSSGLAGLTDTQYF. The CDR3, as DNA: TGTGCCAGCAGCTCCGGACTAGCGGGATTGACAGATACGCAGTATTTT.

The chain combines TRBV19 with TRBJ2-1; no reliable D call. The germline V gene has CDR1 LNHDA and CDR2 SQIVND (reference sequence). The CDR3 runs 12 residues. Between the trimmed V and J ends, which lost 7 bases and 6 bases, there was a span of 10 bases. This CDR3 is CASKMGSNEQFF. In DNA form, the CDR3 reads TGTGCCAGTAAGATGGGCAGCAATGAGCAGTTCTTC.

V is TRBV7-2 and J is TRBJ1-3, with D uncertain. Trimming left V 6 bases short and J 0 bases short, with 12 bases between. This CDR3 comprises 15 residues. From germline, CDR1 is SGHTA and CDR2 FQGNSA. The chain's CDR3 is CASRRQPDSGNTIYF. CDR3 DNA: TGTGCCAGCAGACGACAACCCGACTCTGGAAACACCATATATTTT.

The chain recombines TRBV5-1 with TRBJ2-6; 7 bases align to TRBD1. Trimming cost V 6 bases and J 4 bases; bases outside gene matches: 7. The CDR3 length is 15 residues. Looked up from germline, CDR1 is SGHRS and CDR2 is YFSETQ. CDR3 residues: CASTETGAGANVLTF. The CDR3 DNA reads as TGCGCCAGCACGGAAACAGGGGCCGGGGCCAACGTCCTGACTTTC. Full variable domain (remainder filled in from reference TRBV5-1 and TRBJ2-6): KAGVTQTPRYLIKTRGQQVTLSCSPISGHRSVSWYQQTPGQGLQFLFEYFSETQRNKGNFPGRFSGRQFSNSRSEMNVSTLELGDSALYLCASTETGAGANVLTFGAGSRLTVL.

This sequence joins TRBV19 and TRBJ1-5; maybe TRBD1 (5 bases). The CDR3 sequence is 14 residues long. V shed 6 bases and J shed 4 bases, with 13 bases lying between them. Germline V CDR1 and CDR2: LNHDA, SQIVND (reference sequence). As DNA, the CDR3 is TGTGCCAGTAGGACCGTCCCAGGGAATCAGCCCCAGCATTTT. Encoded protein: CASRTVPGNQPQHF.

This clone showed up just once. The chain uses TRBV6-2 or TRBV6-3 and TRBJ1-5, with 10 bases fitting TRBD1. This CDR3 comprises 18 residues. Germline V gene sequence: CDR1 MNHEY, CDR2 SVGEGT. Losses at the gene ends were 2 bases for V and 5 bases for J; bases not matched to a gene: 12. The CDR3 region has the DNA TGTGCCAGCAGTTACCTGACCGGGACAGGGGTGGGGGATCAGCCCCAGCATTTT. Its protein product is CASSYLTGTGVGDQPQHF.

The CDR3 loop reads CASSQDPEGWEADTQYF. The CDR3, as DNA: TGCGCCAGCAGCCAAGATCCCGAGGGATGGGAAGCAGATACGCAGTATTTT. The chain couples TRBV4-3 to TRBJ2-3, with D perhaps TRBD2 (5 bases). Looked up from germline, CDR1 is LGHNA and CDR2 is YSLEER. This CDR3 contains 17 residues. The V and J ends lost 0 bases and 4 bases respectively, with 17 bases between them.

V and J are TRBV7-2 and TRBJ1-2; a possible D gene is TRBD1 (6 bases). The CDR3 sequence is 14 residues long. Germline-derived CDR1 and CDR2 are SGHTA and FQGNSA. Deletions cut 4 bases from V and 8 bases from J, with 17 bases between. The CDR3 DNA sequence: TGTGCCAGCAGCTCGGCCCCGACAGGTCTAGGCTACACCTTC. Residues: CASSSAPTGLGYTF.

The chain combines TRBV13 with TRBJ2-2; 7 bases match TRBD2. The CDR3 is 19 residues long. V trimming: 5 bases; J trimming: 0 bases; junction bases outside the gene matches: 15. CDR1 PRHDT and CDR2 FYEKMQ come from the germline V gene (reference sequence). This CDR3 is CASSPTRGRGRANTGELFF. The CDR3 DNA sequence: TGTGCCAGCAGCCCAACCCGGGGGAGGGGCAGGGCGAACACCGGGGAGCTGTTTTTT.

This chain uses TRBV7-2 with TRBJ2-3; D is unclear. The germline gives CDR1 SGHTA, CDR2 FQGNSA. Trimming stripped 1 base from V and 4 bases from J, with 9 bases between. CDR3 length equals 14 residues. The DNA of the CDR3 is TGTGCCAGCAGCTTAGAGCCCGCCCCAGATACGCAGTATTTT. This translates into CASSLEPAPDTQYF.

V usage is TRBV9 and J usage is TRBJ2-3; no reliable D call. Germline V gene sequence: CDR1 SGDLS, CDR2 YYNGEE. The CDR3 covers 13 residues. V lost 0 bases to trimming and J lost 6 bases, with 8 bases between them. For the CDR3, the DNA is TGTGCCAGCAGCGTAGCCCCGGTGGATACGCAGTATTTT. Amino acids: CASSVAPVDTQYF.

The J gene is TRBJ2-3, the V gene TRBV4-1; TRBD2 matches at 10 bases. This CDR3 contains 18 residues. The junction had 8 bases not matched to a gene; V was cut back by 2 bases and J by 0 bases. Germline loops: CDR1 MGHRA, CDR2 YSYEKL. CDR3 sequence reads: CASSQRASGGTSTDTQYF. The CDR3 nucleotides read TGCGCCAGCAGCCAACGGGCTAGCGGGGGAACAAGCACAGATACGCAGTATTTT.

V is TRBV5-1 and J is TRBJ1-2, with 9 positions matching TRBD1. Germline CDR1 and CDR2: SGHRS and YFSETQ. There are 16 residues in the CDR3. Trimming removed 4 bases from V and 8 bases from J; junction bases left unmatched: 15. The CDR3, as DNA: TGCGCCAGCAGCCCTCCGGGACAGGGCACTTATAGGGGCTACACCTTC. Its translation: CASSPPGQGTYRGYTF.

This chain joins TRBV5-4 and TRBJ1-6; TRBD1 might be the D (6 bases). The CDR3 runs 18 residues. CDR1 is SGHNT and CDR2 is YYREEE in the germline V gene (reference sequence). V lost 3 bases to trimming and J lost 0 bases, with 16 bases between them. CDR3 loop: CASSSSGALSSYNSPLHF. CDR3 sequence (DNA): TGTGCCAGCAGCTCCTCAGGGGCGTTGAGCTCCTATAATTCACCCCTCCACTTT. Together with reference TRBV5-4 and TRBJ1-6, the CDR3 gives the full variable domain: ETGVTQSPTHLIKTRGQQVTLRCSSQSGHNTVSWYQQALGQGPQFIFQYYREEENGRGNFPPRFSGLQFPNYSSELNVNALELDDSALYLCASSSSGALSSYNSPLHFGNGTRLTVT.

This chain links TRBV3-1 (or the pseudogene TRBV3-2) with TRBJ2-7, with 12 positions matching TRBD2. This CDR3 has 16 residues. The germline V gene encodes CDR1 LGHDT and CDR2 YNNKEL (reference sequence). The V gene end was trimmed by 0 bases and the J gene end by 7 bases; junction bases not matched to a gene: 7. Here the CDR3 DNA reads TGTGCCAGCAGCCAAGATCGACTAGCGGGAGTTCGAGAGCAGTACTTC. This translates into CASSQDRLAGVREQYF.

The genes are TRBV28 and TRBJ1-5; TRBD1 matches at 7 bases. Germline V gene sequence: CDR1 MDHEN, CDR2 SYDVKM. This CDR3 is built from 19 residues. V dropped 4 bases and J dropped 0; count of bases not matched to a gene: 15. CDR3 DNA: TGTGCCAGCAGTTCACCCCGGGACAGACAGTCGCTTAGCAATCAGCCCCAGCATTTT. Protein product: CASSSPRDRQSLSNQPQHF.

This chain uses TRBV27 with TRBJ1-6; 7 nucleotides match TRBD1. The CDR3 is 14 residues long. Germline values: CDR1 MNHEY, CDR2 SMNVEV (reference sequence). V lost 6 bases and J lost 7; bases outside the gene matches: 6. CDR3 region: CASRFGTANSPLHF. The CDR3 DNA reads TGTGCCAGCAGGTTCGGGACAGCAAATTCACCCCTCCACTTT.

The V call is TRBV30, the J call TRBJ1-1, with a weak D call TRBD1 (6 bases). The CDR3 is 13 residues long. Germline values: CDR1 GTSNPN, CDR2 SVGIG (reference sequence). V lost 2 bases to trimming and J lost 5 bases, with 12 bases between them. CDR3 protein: CAWSRNRVTEAFF. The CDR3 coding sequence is TGTGCCTGGAGTCGAAACAGGGTGACTGAAGCTTTCTTT.

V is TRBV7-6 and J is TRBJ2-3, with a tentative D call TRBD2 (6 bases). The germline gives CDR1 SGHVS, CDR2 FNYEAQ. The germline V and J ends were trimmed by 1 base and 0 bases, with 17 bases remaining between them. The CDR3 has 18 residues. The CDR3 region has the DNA TGTGCCAGCAGCTTAGGGGGGTTCCGGGAGAGAAGCACAGATACGCAGTATTTT. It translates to CASSLGGFRERSTDTQYF.

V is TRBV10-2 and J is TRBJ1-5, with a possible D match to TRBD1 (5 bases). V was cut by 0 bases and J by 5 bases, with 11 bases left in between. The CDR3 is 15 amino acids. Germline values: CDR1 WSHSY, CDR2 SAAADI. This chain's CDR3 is CASSESGGFDQPQHF. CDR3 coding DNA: TGCGCCAGCAGTGAGTCGGGGGGTTTTGATCAGCCCCAGCATTTT.

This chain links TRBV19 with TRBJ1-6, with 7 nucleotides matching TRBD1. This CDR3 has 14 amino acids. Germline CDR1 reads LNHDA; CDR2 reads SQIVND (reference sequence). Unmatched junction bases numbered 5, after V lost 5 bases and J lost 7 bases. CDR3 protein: CASSPGDRNSPLHF. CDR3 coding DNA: TGTGCCAGTAGTCCTGGGGACAGAAATTCACCCCTCCACTTT.

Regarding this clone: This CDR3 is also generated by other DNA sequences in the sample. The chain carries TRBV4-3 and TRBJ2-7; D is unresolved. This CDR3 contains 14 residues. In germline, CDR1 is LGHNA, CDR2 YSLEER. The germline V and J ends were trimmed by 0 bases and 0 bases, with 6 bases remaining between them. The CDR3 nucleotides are TGCGCCAGCAGCCAAGATAGAAGCTCCTACGAGCAGTACTTC. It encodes CASSQDRSSYEQYF.

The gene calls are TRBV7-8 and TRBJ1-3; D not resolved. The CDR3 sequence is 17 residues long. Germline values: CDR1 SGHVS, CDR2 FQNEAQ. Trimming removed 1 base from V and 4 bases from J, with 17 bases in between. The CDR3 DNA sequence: TGTGCCAGCAGCTTAGGAGGAGCCCTCTCCGCCGGAAACACCATATATTTT. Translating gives CASSLGGALSAGNTIYF. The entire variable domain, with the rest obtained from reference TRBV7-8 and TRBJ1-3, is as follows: GAGVSQSPRYKVAKRGQDVALRCDPISGHVSLFWYQQALGQGPEFLTYFQNEAQLDKSGLPSDRFFAERPEGSVSTLKIQRTQQEDSAVYLCASSLGGALSAGNTIYFGEGSWLTVV.

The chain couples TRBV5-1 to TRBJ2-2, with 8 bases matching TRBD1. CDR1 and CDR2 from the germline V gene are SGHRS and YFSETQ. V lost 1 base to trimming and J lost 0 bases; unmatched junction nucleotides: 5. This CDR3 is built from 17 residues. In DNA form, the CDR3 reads TGCGCCAGCAGCTTGTGGGGGACAGGTACGAACACCGGGGAGCTGTTTTTT. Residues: CASSLWGTGTNTGELFF. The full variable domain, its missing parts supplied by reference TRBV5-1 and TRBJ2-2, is KAGVTQTPRYLIKTRGQQVTLSCSPISGHRSVSWYQQTPGQGLQFLFEYFSETQRNKGNFPGRFSGRQFSNSRSEMNVSTLELGDSALYLCASSLWGTGTNTGELFFGEGSRLTVL.

The DNA of the CDR3 is TGTGCCAGTAGTATCCAGCGGGACAGGAGTAATTCACCCCTCCACTTT. This encodes CASSIQRDRSNSPLHF. This chain joins TRBV19 and TRBJ1-6; TRBD1 agrees at 8 bases. This CDR3 is built from 16 residues. Germline-derived CDR1 and CDR2 are LNHDA and SQIVND (reference sequence). V dropped 3 bases and J dropped 6; count of bases not matched to a gene: 7.

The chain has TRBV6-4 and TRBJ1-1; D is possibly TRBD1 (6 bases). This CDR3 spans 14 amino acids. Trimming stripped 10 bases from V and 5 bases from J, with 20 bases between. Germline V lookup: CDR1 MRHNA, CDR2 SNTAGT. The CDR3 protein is CATKLNQQGTEAFF. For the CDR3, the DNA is TGTGCCACAAAACTAAATCAACAGGGTACTGAAGCTTTCTTT.